These 2 T cell receptor beta chains came from one sample sequenced in a study of cytotoxic CD8 clonotypes in ibrutinib-treated CLL. Data came from immunoSEQ multiplex PCR; TCRdb stores just in-frame clones and leaves some out. The sample contains 190,000 or so clones, 72% of which appear only once. This specimen consisted of PBMCs, obtained after 24 months of ibrutinib treatment. The receptors here all came from a human donor with chronic lymphocytic leukemia.

The chain is built from TRBV7-2 and TRBJ2-1; D not resolved. The CDR3 extends over 12 amino acids. Trimming stripped 4 bases from V and 12 bases from J, with 13 bases between. Germline values: CDR1 SGHTA, CDR2 FQGNSA. For the CDR3, the DNA is TGTGCCAGCAGCTCTCTAGGGCTGGGGCAGTTCTTC. Translating gives CASSSLGLGQFF.

This sequence joins TRBV7-9 and TRBJ2-7; 11 bases are shared with TRBD2. CDR3 length: 15 residues. Looked up from germline, CDR1 is SEHNR and CDR2 is FQNEAQ (reference sequence). The trim removed 6 bases at V and 6 bases at J, leaving 10 bases unmatched. DNA of the CDR3: TGTGCCAGCAGTCCCGAGACTAGCGGGAATGGCGAGCAGTACTTC. Protein: CASSPETSGNGEQYF.